This T cell receptor beta chain was captured by sequencing in a study of blood T cell repertoires in COVID-19. The ends were cut back, 6 bases at V and 4 bases at J, with 12 bases in the middle. The germline CDR1 and CDR2 sequences are SNHLY and FYNNEI. The CDR3 consists of 13 residues. How the authors handled the data: Reference gene primers were amplified, and this amplification served to estimate nucleated cell counts. Assay used: immunoSEQ multiplex PCR; TCRdb lists only in-frame clones, some missing. V, J and clone size reflect that table, while D and trimming were determined from the DNA. The sample lists tens of thousands of clones, about 87% occurring once.

The source is a human donor in a cohort sampled during active COVID-19. The donor label of this sample is uncertain. The sample comprised peripheral blood. The rearrangement uses TRBV2 and TRBJ1-1, with D maybe TRBD1 (6 bases). Here the CDR3 reads CASSYGGATEAFF. The CDR3 bases are TGTGCCAGCAGCTATGGGGGGGCCACTGAAGCTTTCTTT.